The rows below give T cell receptor beta chains drawn from one sample of a study of a mutant IDH1 vaccine in newly diagnosed glioma. The antigens of these receptors remain unknown. Generated by immunoSEQ multiplex PCR, the TCRdb table keeps only in-frame clones and is missing some. Altogether roughly 50,000 clones are present, roughly 80% being singletons, with the ten largest covering more than 6.5%. Specimen: PBMCs, collected from a glioma patient whose treatment included an IDH1 peptide vaccine. Receptors originate from a man in his forties with glioma. Both conserved end residues are trimmed from each CDR3.

>TRBV5-1
ASSLGDRERGGYGYT
>TRBV4-3
ASSQVRVTDTQY
>TRBV7-9
AVAGAGSSSYEQY
>TRBV6-5
ASIKTGSSYGYT
>TRBV6-1
ASSTRAGELF
>TRBV7-3
ASSGVANTGELF
>TRBV5-5
APRGVLRNTIY
>TRBV15
ATSRDSNSGANVLT
>TRBV6-5
ASRQGHTSSYEQY
>TRBV10-3
AIREGQGREQY
>TRBV13
ASSPEQSEGYGYT
>TRBV25-1
ASSGWTENTEAF
>TRBV28
ASSGRTYGYT
>TRBV19
ASSFRRGREAEAF
>TRBV5-1
ASSGQTGGTDTQY
>TRBV6-5
ASRGRENTEAF
>TRBV19
ASSRDRSLYEQY
>TRBV19
ASSIALTSYEQY
>TRBV27
ASIPNQGGSYTQY
>TRBV7-9
ASSPQGASGNTIY
>TRBV14
ASSLWPTVVAYEQY
>TRBV6-5
ASSGTVNSYEQY
>TRBV30
AWSAFGPTGGRDTQY
>TRBV15
ATSRGVPGGQY
>TRBV10-1
ASSESTGELF
>TRBV25-1
ASSWDRDNSPLH
>TRBV2
ASSQIAPDTQY
>TRBV19
ASSTGTGQETQY
>TRBV5-1
ASSDFGADTQY
>TRBV6-6
ASSYPGEVTEAF
>TRBV5-6
ASSLGDTQY
>TRBV27
ASSFSARDTYMSPLH
>TRBV12-5
ASGLFGTDTIY
>TRBV5-6
ASSLGQGITEAF
>TRBV10-1
ASSEVIGGEQY
>TRBV15
ATSRELGAGYGYT
>TRBV7-9
ASSLSQGDYEQY
>TRBV2
ASGGDYGYT
>TRBV2
ASSVGGTEAF
>TRBV11-2
ASRAPGGAYRELF
>TRBV6-5
ASRVGGGNYGYT
>TRBV27
ASSPFAGELF
>TRBV7-8
ASSLRTGALYEQY
>TRBV6-9
ASRTYGYT
>TRBV4-2
ASSQYTDTQY
>TRBV6-5
ASSYSGQGYEKLF
>TRBV15
ATSSSENTEAF
>TRBV5-1
ASSLGNRGGRQF
>TRBV5-6
ASSYRGGNEQY
>TRBV5-4
ASSKADGTEAF
>TRBV7-9
ASRPGFEKLF
>TRBV30
AWSVLRFMNTEAF
>TRBV5-1
ASRDGQGRWDEQY
>TRBV30
AWSPTGGNEQF
>TRBV7-8
ASSLEAGGPGETQY